This T cell receptor (beta chain) was recorded in a study of blood T cell repertoires in COVID-19. About the research overall: Samples taken during acute and convalescent COVID-19 were collected in the United States, Italy and Spain.

Assay used: immunoSEQ multiplex PCR; TCRdb lists only in-frame clones, some missing. This sample carries about 200,000 clones, 86% of them seen once, and the ten largest clones take about 0.72%. V shed 2 bases and J 3 bases; nucleotides not matched to a gene: 12. Germline V lookup: CDR1 LGHDT, CDR2 YNNKEL (reference sequence). CDR3 length: 17 residues. Sequenced input: peripheral blood. This chain connects TRBV3-1 (or the pseudogene TRBV3-2) to TRBJ1-2, with 7 nucleotides matching TRBD1. This TCR came from a woman in her 70s with acute or convalescent COVID-19. The CDR3 reads CASSQTLTGPEYYGYTF. The DNA of the CDR3 is TGTGCCAGCAGCCAAACCCTGACAGGGCCAGAGTACTATGGCTACACCTTC.